This is a list of T cell receptor beta chains from one sample in a study of identical twins. TCRdb redid the calling of the 5' RACE reads with MiXCR, one entry per CDR3 protein. The sample includes approximately 670,000 distinct CDR3 sequences, approximately 6% of them seen just once. Input material: naive T cells sorted from blood. The origin of the receptors is a man younger than 30 in good health. Each CDR3 is given with its conserved first and last residue. D genes are given only for firm matches. Part of the rows lack a size; the others show once, few, many or a class for expanded clones.

d_call j_call v_call clone_size cdr3_aa cdr3_nt
TRBD2 TRBJ2-1 TRBV6-1 many CASSLTSGSKHEQFF TGTGCCAGCAGCCTCACTAGCGGGAGTAAGCATGAGCAGTTCTTC
. TRBJ1-2 TRBV12-1 few CASSSYVRDNYGYTF TGTGCCAGCAGCTCTTACGTCCGGGACAACTATGGCTACACCTTC
TRBD2 TRBJ2-7 TRBV5-1 few CASSPAGKGANSYEQYF TGCGCCAGCAGCCCAGCGGGGAAAGGGGCGAATTCCTACGAGCAGTACTTC
. TRBJ1-3 TRBV6-1 . CASRREAGNTIYF TGTGCCAGCAGGAGGGAGGCTGGAAACACCATATATTTT
TRBD2 TRBJ2-1 TRBV29-1 few CSWPKGLSSSEQFF TGCAGCTGGCCAAAGGGACTATCTTCCAGTGAGCAGTTCTTC
. TRBJ2-1 TRBV7-9 many CASSLAHLLPQFF TGTGCCAGCAGCTTAGCGCATCTCTTGCCGCAGTTCTTC
. TRBJ2-1 TRBV20-1 . CSARDGVFLAWEQFF TGCAGTGCTAGAGATGGCGTCTTTCTCGCATGGGAGCAGTTCTTC
. TRBJ1-1 TRBV3-1 few CASSQDLAGLTEAFF TGTGCCAGCAGCCAAGATTTGGCAGGGCTCACTGAAGCTTTCTTT
. TRBJ2-7 TRBV18 . CASSPFGRAVYEQYF TGTGCCAGCTCACCCTTCGGACGGGCCGTCTACGAGCAGTACTTC
TRBD1 TRBJ1-5 TRBV6-1 many CASSPLTGLAQHF TGTGCCAGCAGTCCCTTGACAGGGCTGGCCCAGCATTTT